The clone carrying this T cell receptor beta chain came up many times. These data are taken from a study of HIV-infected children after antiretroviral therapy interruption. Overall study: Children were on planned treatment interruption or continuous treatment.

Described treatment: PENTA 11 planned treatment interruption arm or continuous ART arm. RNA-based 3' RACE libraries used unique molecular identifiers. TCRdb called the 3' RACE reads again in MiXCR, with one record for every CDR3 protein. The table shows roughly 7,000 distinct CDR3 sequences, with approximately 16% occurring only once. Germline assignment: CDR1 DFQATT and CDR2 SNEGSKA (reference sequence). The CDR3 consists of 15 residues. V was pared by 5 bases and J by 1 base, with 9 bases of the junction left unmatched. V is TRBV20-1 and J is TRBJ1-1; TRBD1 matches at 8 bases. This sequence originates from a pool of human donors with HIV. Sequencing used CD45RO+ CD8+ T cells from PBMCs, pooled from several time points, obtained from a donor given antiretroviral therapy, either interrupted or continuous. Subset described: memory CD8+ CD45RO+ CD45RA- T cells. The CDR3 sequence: CSARPPDRGNTEAFF. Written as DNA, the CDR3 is TGCAGTGCTCGACCTCCCGACAGGGGGAACACTGAAGCTTTCTTT.